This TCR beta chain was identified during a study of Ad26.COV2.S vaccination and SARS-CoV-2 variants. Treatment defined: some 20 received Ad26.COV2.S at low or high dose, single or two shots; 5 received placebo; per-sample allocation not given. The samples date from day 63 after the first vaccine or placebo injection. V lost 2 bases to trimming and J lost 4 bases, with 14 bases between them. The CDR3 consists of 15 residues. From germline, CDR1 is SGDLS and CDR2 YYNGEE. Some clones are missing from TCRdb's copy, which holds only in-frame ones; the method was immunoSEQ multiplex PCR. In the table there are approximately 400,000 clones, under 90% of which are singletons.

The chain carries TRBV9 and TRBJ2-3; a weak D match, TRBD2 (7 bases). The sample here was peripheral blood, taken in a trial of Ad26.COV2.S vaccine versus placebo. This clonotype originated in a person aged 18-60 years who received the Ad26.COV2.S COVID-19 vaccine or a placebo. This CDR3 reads CASSVAGRGPDTQYF. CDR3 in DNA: TGTGCCAGCAGCGTGGCGGGGCGGGGGCCAGATACGCAGTATTTT.